Listed below are T cell receptor beta chains from one sample, sequenced in a study of T-cell memory formation after mild COVID-19. One entry per CDR3 protein results from TCRdb running MiXCR on the 5' RACE reads. The table has approximately 400,000 distinct CDR3 sequences, approximately 19% seen once. Sequences were obtained from PBMCs or a T cell subset sorted from them (not recorded which). The receptors were gathered from a man aged 18 to 29 who had mild COVID-19 (a few samples of this study predate the infection). Cell type and time point are not known. CDR3s include the opening cysteine and the closing phenylalanine or tryptophan. A D gene is named only where the DNA matches it firmly. Where a row states a size, it is once, few, many or the class of an expanded clone; other rows omit it.

many - TRBJ1-1 TRBV5-1 TGCGCCAGCAGCATAAGAATGAACACTGAAGCTTTCTTT CASSIRMNTEAFF
- TRBD2 TRBJ2-3 TRBV29-1 TGCAGCCTCCGCCGCTTAGCGGGGGCCGGGGGTGATACGCAGTATTTT CSLRRLAGAGGDTQYF
few TRBD2 TRBJ2-3 TRBV4-1 TGCGCCAGCAGCCCTAGCGGGGGGTCAAGTAGCACAGATACGCAGTATTTT CASSPSGGSSSTDTQYF
few - TRBJ2-4 TRBV20-1 TGCAGTGCCCGGCCTCCCGCCTCGGGGACCAAAAACATTCAGTACTTC CSARPPASGTKNIQYF
few TRBD2 TRBJ2-1 TRBV4-3 TGCGCCAGCAGCCAAGGTAGCGGGGGTGATTCCTACAATGAGCAGTTCTTC CASSQGSGGDSYNEQFF
- - TRBJ1-1 TRBV28 TGTGCCAGCAGTTCCACCAACCCTGAAGCTTTCTTT CASSSTNPEAFF
- - TRBJ2-2 TRBV23-1 TGCGCCAGCACCGGCCAGACCACCGGGGAGCTGTTTTTT CASTGQTTGELFF
- - TRBJ1-2 TRBV10-2 TGCGCCACCAAGGACAGAGCTGGCTACACCTTC CATKDRAGYTF
- - TRBJ2-5 TRBV20-1 TGCAGTGCTAGTGGACCCACCGCAGCCCAAGAGACCCAGTACTTC CSASGPTAAQETQYF
few - TRBJ1-2 TRBV4-3 TGCGCCAGCAGCCGGACGGTCGGTGAGGGCTACACCTTC CASSRTVGEGYTF
- TRBD1 TRBJ2-2 TRBV7-2 TGTGCCAGCAGCCCGAGAGGGACAGGGGGCGTATGGACCGGGGAGCTGTTTTTT CASSPRGTGGVWTGELFF
few - TRBJ2-2 TRBV7-2 TGTGCCAGCAGCTATAGTGTAGGGTCCGGGGAGCTGTTTTTT CASSYSVGSGELFF
few - TRBJ1-3 TRBV5-1 TGCGCCAGCAGCTTGAACGGGGATTCGTATGGAAACACCATATATTTT CASSLNGDSYGNTIYF
many - TRBJ2-1 TRBV5-1 TGTGCCAGCAGCTTATCCGGGTCCTCCTACAATGAGCAGTTCTTC CASSLSGSSYNEQFF
- TRBD2 TRBJ2-1 TRBV7-3 TGTGCCAGCAGCTTCAGCTCGGGGGGTGGCTACAATGAGCAGTTCTTC CASSFSSGGGYNEQFF
- TRBD1 TRBJ1-5 TRBV7-9 TGTGCCAGCAGTCCCGGGGGGACAGTTAGCAATCAGCCCCAGCATTTT CASSPGGTVSNQPQHF
few - TRBJ1-1 TRBV20-1 TGCAGTGCTAGGGGGGAGTTGAACACTGAAGCTTTCTTT CSARGELNTEAFF
few - TRBJ2-3 TRBV7-2 TGTGCCAGCACTGGGGCTAGCGCCCTGGATACGCAGTATTTT CASTGASALDTQYF
- - TRBJ1-5 TRBV28 TGTGCCAGCAGACCGACCGGGACACCGAATCAGCCCCAGCATTTT CASRPTGTPNQPQHF
few - TRBJ2-5 TRBV29-1 TGCAGCGTTGCCCCCTCTGCGAGGGAGACCCAGTACTTC CSVAPSARETQYF
- TRBD2 TRBJ2-7 TRBV7-6 TGTGCCAGCAGCGGGGGGGGTAGCAAAGAGCAGTACTTC CASSGGGSKEQYF
few - TRBJ2-2 TRBV7-2 TGTGCCAGCAGCTTAGACAGGGCCGGGGAGCTGTTTTTT CASSLDRAGELFF
many - TRBJ2-7 TRBV7-9 TGTGCCAGCAGCCCCTCCTACGAGCAGTACTTC CASSPSYEQYF
many TRBD2 TRBJ2-2 TRBV20-1 TGCAGTGCTAGAGATGGACTAGCGGGGGACACCGGGGAGCTGTTTTTT CSARDGLAGDTGELFF
- - TRBJ2-5 TRBV10-3 TGTGCCACCCGAGAGGGAGCCGGGAGGACCCAGTACTTC CATREGAGRTQYF
many TRBD2 TRBJ2-2 TRBV12-3/TRBV12-4 TGTGCCAGCACCCCCTCGCTAGCGGGGTTTACCGGGGAGCTGTTTTTT CASTPSLAGFTGELFF
- - TRBJ1-5 TRBV4-1 TGCGCCAGCAGCCAAGATGGGCAGAGGGGTCAGCCCCAGCATTTT CASSQDGQRGQPQHF
few TRBD1 TRBJ1-2 TRBV27 TGTGCCAGCAGGGACGCCGGGACAGGGGTTGGCTACACCTTC CASRDAGTGVGYTF
many TRBD1 TRBJ2-7 TRBV12-3/TRBV12-4 TGTGCCAGCAGTTTAGATAGCAGGGGGTACGAGCAGTACTTC CASSLDSRGYEQYF
- TRBD2 TRBJ2-1 TRBV27 TGTGCCAGCAGTTTCGGGAGGGGCAGGGCGATTAGGGAGCAGTTCTTC CASSFGRGRAIREQFF
- - TRBJ2-5 TRBV5-1 TGCGCCAGCAGCTTGTCCGCAGGGGTGGGCGAGACCCAGTACTTC CASSLSAGVGETQYF
few - TRBJ1-1 TRBV9 TGTGCCAGCAGCCCCGAGCCGGGAGGGATTGAAGCTTTCTTT CASSPEPGGIEAFF
- - TRBJ1-6 TRBV27 TGTGCCAGCAGTTATGACCTGGAGAATTCACCCCTCCACTTT CASSYDLENSPLHF
- TRBD1 TRBJ1-2 TRBV5-6 TGTGCCAGCAGTATGGACAGGGTCTATGGCTACACCTTC CASSMDRVYGYTF
few - TRBJ1-2 TRBV4-1 TGCGCCAGCAGCCAAGGTCCGGTGGGGGGCTATGGCTACACCTTC CASSQGPVGGYGYTF
many - TRBJ2-2 TRBV29-1 TGCAGCTATTACAGGGCCAACACCGGGGAGCTGTTTTTT CSYYRANTGELFF
few - TRBJ2-7 TRBV4-2 TGTGCCAGCAGCCCCTCGTCGGGTGTCGGCTCCTACGAGCAGTACTTC CASSPSSGVGSYEQYF
- - TRBJ2-6 TRBV12-3/TRBV12-4 TGTGCCAGCAGTCCAAGGACAGTTGGGGCCAACGTCCTGACTTTC CASSPRTVGANVLTF